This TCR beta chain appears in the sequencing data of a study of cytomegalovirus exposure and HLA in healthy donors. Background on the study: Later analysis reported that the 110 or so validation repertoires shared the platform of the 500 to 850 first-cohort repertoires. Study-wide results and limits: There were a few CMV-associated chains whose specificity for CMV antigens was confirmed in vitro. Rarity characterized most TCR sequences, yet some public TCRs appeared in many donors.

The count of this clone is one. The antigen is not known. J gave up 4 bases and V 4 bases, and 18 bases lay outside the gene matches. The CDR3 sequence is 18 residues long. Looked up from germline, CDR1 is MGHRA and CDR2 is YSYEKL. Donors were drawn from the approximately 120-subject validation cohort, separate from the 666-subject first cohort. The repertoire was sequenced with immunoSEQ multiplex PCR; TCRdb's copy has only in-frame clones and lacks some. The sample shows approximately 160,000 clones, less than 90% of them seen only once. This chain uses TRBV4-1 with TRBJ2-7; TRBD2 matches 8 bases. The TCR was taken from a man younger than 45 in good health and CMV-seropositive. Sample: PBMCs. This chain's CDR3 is CASSPVGPRLAGPYEQYF. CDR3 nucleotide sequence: TGCGCCAGCAGCCCGGTCGGTCCTCGGCTAGCGGGCCCGTACGAGCAGTACTTC.